This T cell receptor beta chain was found in a study of T cell changes during pregnancy in multiple sclerosis (dated by TCRdb to between 2018 and 2021). About the full investigation: In women with multiple sclerosis, the researchers looked at how the T cell repertoire shifted as pregnancy progressed.

The library was prepared using the immunoSEQ multiplex PCR assay. TCRdb took this table from immuneACCESS and kept in-frame rearrangements with V and J called. Such tables lack part of the clones; where checked against another copy, unresolved V genes explain under half of the gap, and the rest is unexplained. This sample lists roughly 39,000 clones; approximately 91% were detected once. Jointly, the top ten make up roughly 0.38% of the sample. The CDR1 and CDR2 encoded by the germline V gene are SGHVS and FQNEAQ. Germline trimming: 5 bases from V, 2 bases from J; junction bases outside gene matches: 4. Counted from cysteine to phenylalanine, this CDR3 has 14 amino acids. The DNA shown is the 42-base CDR3, in frame from base 1. This clone was seen only a few times. The specificity of this receptor is unknown. Base quality data are lacking; no much larger clone is found one base away.

This sample comprised CD4+ T cells from peripheral blood mononuclear cells, obtained after pregnancy. The V and J segments used are TRBV7-8 and TRBJ1-2; 8 bases in the junction line up with TRBD1. The clonotype comes from a female donor in good health, enrolled as a control in a pregnancy study. The DNA is TGTGCCAGCAGCGCCGGACAGGGCAACTATGGCTACACCTTC. Translated, this gives CASSAGQGNYGYTF.